The entry below describes one TCR beta chain. Its antigen remains unknown. Libraries were prepared by immunoSEQ multiplex PCR; TCRdb keeps only in-frame clonotypes and omits some of them. This sample has 200,000 to 250,000 clones, with around 94% found just once. This sample stems from a study of T cell responses to AZD1222 COVID-19 vaccine. Overall study findings and caveats: At baseline, seropositivity was found in only a handful of AZD1222 recipients. Females made up more of the donors, who were largely white British, and clonal diversity may have come out too low.

This TCR was sampled from an adult who received the MenACWY meningococcal vaccine as a control. The sequencing used peripheral blood, collected 28 days after the second dose of the MenACWY control vaccine.

The CDR3: CAWRTGGYYGYTF. The CDR3 nucleotides read TGTGCCTGGAGAACGGGGGGATACTATGGCTACACCTTC. The chain employs TRBV30 and TRBJ1-2; weak D call: TRBD1 (5 bases). This CDR3 is 13 amino acids long. V was cut by 3 bases and J by 3 bases, with 11 bases left in between. Germline CDR1 reads GTSNPN; CDR2 reads SVGIG (reference sequence).